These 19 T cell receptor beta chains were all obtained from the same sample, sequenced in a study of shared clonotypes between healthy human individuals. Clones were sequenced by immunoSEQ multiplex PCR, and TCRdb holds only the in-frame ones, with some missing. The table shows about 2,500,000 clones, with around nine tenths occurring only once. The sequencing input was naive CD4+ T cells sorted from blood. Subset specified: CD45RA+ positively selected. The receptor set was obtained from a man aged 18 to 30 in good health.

DNA of the CDR3: TGTGCCATCAGTGAGTCGTCGCCAGGGGTTATGAACGAGCAGTACTTC. This gives the protein CAISESSPGVMNEQYF. The chain links TRBV10-3 to TRBJ2-7; a possible D gene is TRBD1 (6 bases). CDR1 ENHRY and CDR2 SYGVKD come from the germline V gene. This CDR3 is 16 amino acids long. V was trimmed by 0 bases and J by 5 bases, leaving 17 bases between them.

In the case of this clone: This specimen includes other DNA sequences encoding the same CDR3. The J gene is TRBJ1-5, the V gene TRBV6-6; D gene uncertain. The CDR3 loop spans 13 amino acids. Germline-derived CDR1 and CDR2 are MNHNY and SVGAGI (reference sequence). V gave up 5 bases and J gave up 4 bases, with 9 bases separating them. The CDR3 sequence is CASSRQGNQPQHF. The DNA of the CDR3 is TGTGCCAGCAGTCGACAAGGGAATCAGCCCCAGCATTTT.

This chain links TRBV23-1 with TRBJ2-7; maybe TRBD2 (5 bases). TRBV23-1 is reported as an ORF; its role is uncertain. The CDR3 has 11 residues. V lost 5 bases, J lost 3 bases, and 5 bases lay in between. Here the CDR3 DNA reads TGCGCCAGCAGTGCGGGCTACGAGCAGTACTTC. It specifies CASSAGYEQYF.

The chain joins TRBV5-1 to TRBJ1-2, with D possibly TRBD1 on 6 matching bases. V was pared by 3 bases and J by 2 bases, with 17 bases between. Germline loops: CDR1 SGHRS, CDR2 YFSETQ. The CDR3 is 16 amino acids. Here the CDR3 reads CASSWTGTTSNYGYTF. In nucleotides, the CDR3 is TGCGCCAGCAGCTGGACCGGGACAACTTCAAACTATGGCTACACCTTC.

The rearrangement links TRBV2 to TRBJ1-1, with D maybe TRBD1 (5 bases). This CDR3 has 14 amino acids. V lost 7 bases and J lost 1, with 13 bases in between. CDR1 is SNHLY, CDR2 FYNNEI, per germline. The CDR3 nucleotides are TGTGCCAGCACCCTGGGGCAGACGAACACTGAAGCTTTCTTT. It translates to CASTLGQTNTEAFF.

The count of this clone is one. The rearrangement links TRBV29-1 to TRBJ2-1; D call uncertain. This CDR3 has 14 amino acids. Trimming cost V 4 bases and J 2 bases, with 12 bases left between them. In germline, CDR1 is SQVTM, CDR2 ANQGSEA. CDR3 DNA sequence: TGCAGCGTTGTCAATTGGCAGGCCTACAATGAGCAGTTCTTC. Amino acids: CSVVNWQAYNEQFF.

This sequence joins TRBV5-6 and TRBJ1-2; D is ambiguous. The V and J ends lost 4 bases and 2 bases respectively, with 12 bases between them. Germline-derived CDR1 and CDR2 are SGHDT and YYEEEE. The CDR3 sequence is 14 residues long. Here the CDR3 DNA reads TGTGCCAGCAGCAGGGCGTTGGCGAACTATGGCTACACCTTC. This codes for CASSRALANYGYTF. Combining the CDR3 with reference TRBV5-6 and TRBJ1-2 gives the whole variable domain DAGVTQSPTHLIKTRGQQVTLRCSPKSGHDTVSWYQQALGQGPQFIFQYYEEEERQRGNFPDRFSGHQFPNYSSELNVNALLLGDSALYLCASSRALANYGYTFGSGTRLTVV.

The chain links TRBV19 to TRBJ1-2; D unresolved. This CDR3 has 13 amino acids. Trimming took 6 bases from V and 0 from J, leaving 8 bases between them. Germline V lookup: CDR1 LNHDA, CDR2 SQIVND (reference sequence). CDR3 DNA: TGTGCCAGTAGGTCCACAACTAACTATGGCTACACCTTC. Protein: CASRSTTNYGYTF.

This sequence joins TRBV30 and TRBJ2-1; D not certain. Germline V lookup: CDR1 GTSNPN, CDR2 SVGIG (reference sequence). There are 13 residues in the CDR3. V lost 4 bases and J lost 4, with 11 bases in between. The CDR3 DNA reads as TGTGCCTGGAAGATGGGGATATACAATGAGCAGTTCTTC. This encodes CAWKMGIYNEQFF.

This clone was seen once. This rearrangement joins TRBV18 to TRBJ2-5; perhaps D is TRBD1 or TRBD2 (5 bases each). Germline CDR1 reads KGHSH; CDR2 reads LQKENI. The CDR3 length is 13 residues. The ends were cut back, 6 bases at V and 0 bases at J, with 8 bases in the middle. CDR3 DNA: TGTGCCAGCTCGAGGGACCACCAAGAGACCCAGTACTTC. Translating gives CASSRDHQETQYF. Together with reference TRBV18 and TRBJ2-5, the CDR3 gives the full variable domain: NAGVMQNPRHLVRRRGQEARLRCSPMKGHSHVYWYRQLPEEGLKFMVYLQKENIIDESGMPKERFSAEFPKEGPSILRIQQVVRGDSAAYFCASSRDHQETQYFGPGTRLLVL.

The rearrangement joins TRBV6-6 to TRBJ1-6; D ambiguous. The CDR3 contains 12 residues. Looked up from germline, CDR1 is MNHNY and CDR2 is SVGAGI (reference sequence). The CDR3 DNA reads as TGTGTCAGTGGACGGTTAAATTCACCCCTCCACTTT. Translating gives CVSGRLNSPLHF.

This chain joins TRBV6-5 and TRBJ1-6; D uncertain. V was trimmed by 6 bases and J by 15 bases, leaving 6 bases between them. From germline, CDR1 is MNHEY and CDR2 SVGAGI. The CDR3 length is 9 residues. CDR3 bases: TGTGCCAGCAGACCCCGCCTCCACTTT. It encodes CASRPRLHF.

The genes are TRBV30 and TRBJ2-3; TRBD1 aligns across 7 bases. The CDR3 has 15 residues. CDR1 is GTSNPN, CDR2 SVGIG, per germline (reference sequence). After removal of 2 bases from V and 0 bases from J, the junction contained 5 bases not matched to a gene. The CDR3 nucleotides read TGTGCCTGGAGTATGGGACAGACTAGCACAGATACGCAGTATTTT. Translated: CAWSMGQTSTDTQYF.

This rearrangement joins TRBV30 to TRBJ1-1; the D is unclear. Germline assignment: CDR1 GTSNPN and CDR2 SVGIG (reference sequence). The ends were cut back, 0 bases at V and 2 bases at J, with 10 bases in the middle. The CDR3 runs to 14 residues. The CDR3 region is CAWSVAVFNTEAFF. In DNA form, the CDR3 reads TGTGCCTGGAGTGTAGCAGTCTTTAACACTGAAGCTTTCTTT.

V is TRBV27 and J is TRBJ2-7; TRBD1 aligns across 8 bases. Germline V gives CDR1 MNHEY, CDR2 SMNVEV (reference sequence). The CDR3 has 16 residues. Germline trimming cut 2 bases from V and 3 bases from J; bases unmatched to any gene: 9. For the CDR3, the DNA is TGTGCCAGCAGTTTAGGAGGGACAGGCGCCTTCTACGAGCAGTACTTC. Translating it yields CASSLGGTGAFYEQYF.

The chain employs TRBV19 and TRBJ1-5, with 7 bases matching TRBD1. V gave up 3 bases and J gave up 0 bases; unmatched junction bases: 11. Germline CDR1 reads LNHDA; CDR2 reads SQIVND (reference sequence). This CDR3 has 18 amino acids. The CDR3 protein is CASSILLGDSYSNQPQHF. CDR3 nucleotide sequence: TGTGCCAGTAGTATCCTTTTGGGGGACAGTTATAGCAATCAGCCCCAGCATTTT.

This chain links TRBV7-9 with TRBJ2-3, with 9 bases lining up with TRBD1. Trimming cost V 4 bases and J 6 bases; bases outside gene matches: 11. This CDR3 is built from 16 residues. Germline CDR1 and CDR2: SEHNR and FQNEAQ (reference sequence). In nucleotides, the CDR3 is TGTGCCAGCAGCTCATACAGGACAGGGGTCCTGGATACGCAGTATTTT. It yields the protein CASSSYRTGVLDTQYF.

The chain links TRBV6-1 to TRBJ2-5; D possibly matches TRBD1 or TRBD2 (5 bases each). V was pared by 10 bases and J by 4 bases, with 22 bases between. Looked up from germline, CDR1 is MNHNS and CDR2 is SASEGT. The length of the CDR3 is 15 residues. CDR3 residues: CATLPSGQQRETQYF. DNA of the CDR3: TGTGCCACTCTCCCCTCGGGGCAGCAAAGAGAGACCCAGTACTTC.

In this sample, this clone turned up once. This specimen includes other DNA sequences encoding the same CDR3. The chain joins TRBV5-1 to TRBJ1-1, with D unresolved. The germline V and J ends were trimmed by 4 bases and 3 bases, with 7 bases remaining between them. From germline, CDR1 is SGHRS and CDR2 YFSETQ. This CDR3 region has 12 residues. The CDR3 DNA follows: TGCGCCAGCAGCACTGGGGACACTGAAGCTTTCTTT. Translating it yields CASSTGDTEAFF.